The sequence of this TCR beta chain was determined in a study of blood T cell repertoires in COVID-19. TCRdb's copy holds only in-frame clones and misses some; the assay was immunoSEQ multiplex PCR. Among 200,000 to 250,000 clones listed, 86% were seen once. Germline lookup yields CDR1 SNHLY and CDR2 FYNNEI. This CDR3 spans 14 amino acids. V was clipped by 6 bases and J by 8 bases; unmatched bases: 12. Sequencing was carried out using PBMCs or T cells enriched from blood (not recorded which). The gene calls are TRBV2 and TRBJ1-2, with 7 bases lining up with TRBD1. This TCR came from a woman aged 30 to 39 who had been exposed to COVID-19. The CDR3 spells CASRGQVLNRGYTF. The CDR3 DNA sequence: TGTGCCAGCAGAGGACAGGTCCTCAATAGGGGCTACACCTTC. The full variable domain, completed using reference TRBV2 and TRBJ1-2, is EPEVTQTPSHQVTQMGQEVILRCVPISNHLYFYWYRQILGQKVEFLVSFYNNEISEKSEIFDDQFSVERPDGSNFTLKIRSTKLEDSAMYFCASRGQVLNRGYTFGSGTRLTVV.